The T cell receptor beta chain under discussion was sequenced for a study of PD-1 blockade in mismatch repair-deficient tumors. The overall study: Patients had approximately 12 mismatch repair-deficient cancer types, all previously treated and progressing.

Study-level points and caveats: Tumor-resident clones, often undetectable pretreatment in blood, expanded then contracted after pembrolizumab.

The germline V gene has CDR1 MNHNY and CDR2 SVGAGI (reference sequence). CDR3 length equals 16 residues. Losses at the gene ends were 8 bases for V and 4 bases for J; bases not matched to a gene: 14. Concerning this clone itself: What it binds is not known.

Every patient had mismatch repair deficiency by PCR or immunohistochemistry. A few pembrolizumab responders had their TCRs sequenced. Here immunoSEQ multiplex PCR was the method, and the copy in TCRdb shows in-frame clones only, minus some. The sample yields under 20,000 clones, roughly four fifths seen once. Sample: PBMCs, taken 52 weeks after starting pembrolizumab. This sequence originates from an adult with mismatch repair-deficient cancer. This sequence joins TRBV6-6 and TRBJ1-5; 7 bases are shared with TRBD1. Here the CDR3 DNA reads TGTGCCAGCCAACGGGGGCGACAGGGTGGAAATCAGCCCCAGCATTTT. Its translation: CASQRGRQGGNQPQHF.